Given below is one T cell receptor (beta chain) in context. The antigen remains undetermined. Sorting based on CD45RO/CCR7/CD25/CD127/CD95/CD27 separated CD4+ naive, central memory, regulatory and stem cell-like memory cells. The record originates from a study of beta chain features in type 1 diabetes. The CDR3 contains 14 residues. Germline V gene lookup returns CDR1 SGHTA and CDR2 FQGNSA. Trimming pared 7 bases from V and 4 bases from J, leaving 16 bases between. Notes on the study in general: Type 1 diabetes patients had moderately but significantly shorter TCRB CDR3s in all four CD4+ subsets. A pattern of fewer insertions and more deletions at VDJ junctions was seen in type 1 diabetes patients.

The whole isolated RNA underwent reverse transcription, so sequencing captured expressed TCRB transcripts. Libraries were prepared by immunoSEQ multiplex PCR; TCRdb keeps only in-frame clonotypes and omits some of them. The sample lists under 450,000 clones, over 11% occurring once. The specimen sequenced was naive CD4+ T cells from blood. This TCR derives from a young man in good health. The chain joins TRBV7-2 to TRBJ2-5; D is perhaps TRBD2 (5 bases). The CDR3 sequence is CASTPGVGGETQYF. The CDR3 nucleotides read TGTGCCAGCACCCCCGGGGTCGGCGGAGAGACCCAGTACTTC. The complete variable domain, with remaining parts taken from reference TRBV7-2 and TRBJ2-5, reads GAGVSQSPSNKVTEKGKDVELRCDPISGHTALYWYRQSLGQGLEFLIYFQGNSAPDKSGLPSDRFSAERTGGSVSTLTIQRTQQEDSAVYLCASTPGVGGETQYFGPGTRLLVL.